A selection of T cell receptor beta chains follows, all from one sample in a study. TCRdb ran MiXCR on the 5' RACE reads and lists one entry per CDR3 protein. The sample includes 35,000 to 45,000 distinct CDR3 sequences, over 20% seen only once; the top ten take about 3.9%. Sequencing was done on a sample of Tregs sorted from a lymph node. These receptors were obtained from a female donor with breast cancer. Both conserved end residues are part of each CDR3. Fields, in order: clone size, V gene, D gene, J gene, CDR3 protein, CDR3 DNA. A D gene is named only where the DNA matches it firmly. Clone size is shown for a subset of rows, as once, few, many or a class of expanded clone.

size: many; V: TRBV12-3/TRBV12-4; D: NA; J: TRBJ2-7; CDR3: CASSLGLSYEQYF; DNA: TGTGCCAGCAGTTTAGGGCTCTCCTACGAGCAGTACTTC
size: NA; V: TRBV5-1; D: NA; J: TRBJ2-7; CDR3: CASSLMTESSYEQYF; DNA: TGCGCCAGCAGCCTAATGACCGAAAGCTCCTACGAGCAGTACTTC
size: few; V: TRBV27; D: TRBD1; J: TRBJ2-7; CDR3: CAGSLIGQGVEQYF; DNA: TGTGCCGGCAGTTTGATCGGACAGGGGGTCGAGCAGTACTTC
size: many; V: TRBV20-1; D: NA; J: TRBJ2-1; CDR3: CSARDPRFYNEQFF; DNA: TGCAGTGCTAGAGATCCCCGCTTTTACAATGAGCAGTTCTTC
size: few; V: TRBV4-2; D: NA; J: TRBJ2-1; CDR3: CASSQDFPRERYNEQFF; DNA: TGTGCCAGCAGCCAAGACTTTCCCCGGGAGAGATACAATGAGCAGTTCTTC
size: NA; V: TRBV4-2; D: NA; J: TRBJ2-7; CDR3: CASSQDMSQGYEQYF; DNA: TGTGCCAGCAGCCAAGATATGTCGCAGGGCTACGAGCAGTACTTC
size: many; V: TRBV9; D: NA; J: TRBJ1-4; CDR3: CASSPRGQGSEKLFF; DNA: TGTGCCAGCAGCCCAAGAGGGCAGGGGAGCGAAAAACTGTTTTTT
size: NA; V: TRBV10-3; D: TRBD1; J: TRBJ2-7; CDR3: CAVRGTGGSYEQYF; DNA: TGTGCCGTTCGAGGGACAGGAGGTTCCTACGAGCAGTACTTC
size: NA; V: TRBV3-1; D: NA; J: TRBJ2-5; CDR3: CASSQERTKQETQYF; DNA: TGTGCCAGCAGCCAGGAAAGGACAAAGCAAGAGACCCAGTACTTC
size: NA; V: TRBV7-9; D: NA; J: TRBJ1-1; CDR3: CASSTNGGGLNTEAFF; DNA: TGTGCCAGCAGCACCAATGGGGGGGGTTTGAACACTGAAGCTTTCTTT
size: many; V: TRBV20-1; D: TRBD2; J: TRBJ2-3; CDR3: CSARGTSGGDSDTQYF; DNA: TGCAGTGCTAGAGGGACTAGCGGGGGGGATTCCGATACGCAGTATTTT
size: NA; V: TRBV7-3; D: TRBD2; J: TRBJ2-3; CDR3: CASSHPGLAGGDTQYF; DNA: TGTGCCAGCAGCCACCCGGGACTAGCGGGAGGTGATACGCAGTATTTT
size: NA; V: TRBV10-3; D: TRBD1; J: TRBJ2-1; CDR3: CAISAGQGANEQFF; DNA: TGTGCCATCAGTGCGGGACAGGGGGCGAATGAGCAGTTCTTC
size: NA; V: TRBV5-4; D: NA; J: TRBJ2-3; CDR3: CASSSSQAADTQYF; DNA: TGTGCCAGCAGCTCGTCCCAAGCGGCAGATACGCAGTATTTT
size: many; V: TRBV11-2; D: TRBD2; J: TRBJ2-1; CDR3: CASSLAGLEQFF; DNA: TGTGCCAGCAGCCTAGCGGGGCTGGAGCAGTTCTTC
size: NA; V: TRBV4-1; D: NA; J: TRBJ2-1; CDR3: CASTQRLTGAYNEQFF; DNA: TGCGCCAGCACCCAACGGCTGACAGGAGCCTACAATGAGCAGTTCTTC
size: many; V: TRBV20-1; D: NA; J: TRBJ2-5; CDR3: CSARERSVQQETQYF; DNA: TGCAGTGCTAGAGAAAGGTCGGTGCAGCAAGAGACCCAGTACTTC
size: many; V: TRBV5-1; D: NA; J: TRBJ1-1; CDR3: CASSLQGTNTEAFF; DNA: TGCGCCAGCAGCTTGCAGGGGACGAACACTGAAGCTTTCTTT
size: many; V: TRBV5-1; D: NA; J: TRBJ2-7; CDR3: CASSLVSPLNEQYF; DNA: TGCGCCAGCAGCTTGGTGTCACCCCTTAACGAGCAGTACTTC
size: many; V: TRBV6-1; D: NA; J: TRBJ2-5; CDR3: CASSETETEKETQYF; DNA: TGTGCCAGCAGCGAGACAGAAACGGAGAAAGAGACCCAGTACTTC
size: few; V: TRBV5-1; D: NA; J: TRBJ1-2; CDR3: CASSLEHTNYGYTF; DNA: TGCGCCAGCAGCTTAGAACATACGAACTATGGCTACACCTTC
size: many; V: TRBV12-3/TRBV12-4; D: NA; J: TRBJ1-5; CDR3: CASSLGQLRVSQPQHF; DNA: TGTGCCAGCAGTTTAGGACAGCTTCGGGTTAGTCAGCCCCAGCATTTT
size: few; V: TRBV10-3; D: NA; J: TRBJ2-5; CDR3: CAISATQGSQETQYF; DNA: TGTGCCATCAGTGCAACACAGGGTTCCCAAGAGACCCAGTACTTC
size: many; V: TRBV4-1; D: NA; J: TRBJ1-2; CDR3: CASSQDSAAYYGYTF; DNA: TGCGCCAGCAGCCAAGATTCGGCGGCTTACTATGGCTACACCTTC
size: many; V: TRBV12-3/TRBV12-4; D: TRBD1; J: TRBJ1-2; CDR3: CASSGQGKLLYGYTF; DNA: TGTGCCAGCAGTGGACAGGGCAAACTTCTCTATGGCTACACCTTC
size: NA; V: TRBV20-1; D: NA; J: TRBJ1-2; CDR3: CSARDPNRVGYGYTF; DNA: TGCAGTGCTAGAGATCCGAACAGGGTGGGGTATGGCTACACCTTC
size: NA; V: TRBV4-2; D: NA; J: TRBJ2-7; CDR3: CASSIGFPGDEQYF; DNA: TGTGCCAGCAGCATCGGGTTCCCAGGCGACGAGCAGTACTTC
size: few; V: TRBV29-1; D: NA; J: TRBJ2-7; CDR3: CSVEGNEQYF; DNA: TGCAGCGTTGAGGGTAACGAGCAGTACTTC
size: many; V: TRBV7-2; D: TRBD1; J: TRBJ2-2; CDR3: CASSPWSGGTGELFF; DNA: TGTGCCAGCAGCCCGTGGTCAGGGGGTACCGGGGAGCTGTTTTTT
size: many; V: TRBV24-1; D: TRBD1; J: TRBJ2-3; CDR3: CATSDFGQGVQDTQYF; DNA: TGTGCCACCAGTGATTTTGGGCAGGGGGTGCAAGATACGCAGTATTTT
size: NA; V: TRBV7-9; D: NA; J: TRBJ1-1; CDR3: CASSWEAGNTEAFF; DNA: TGTGCCAGCAGCTGGGAGGCTGGGAACACTGAAGCTTTCTTT
size: NA; V: TRBV6-1; D: NA; J: TRBJ1-1; CDR3: CASSELAGLRTEAFF; DNA: TGTGCCAGCAGTGAATTAGCGGGGTTGAGAACTGAAGCTTTCTTT
size: many; V: TRBV15; D: NA; J: TRBJ1-1; CDR3: CATSRESTNTEAFF; DNA: TGTGCCACCAGCAGAGAGTCGACGAACACTGAAGCTTTCTTT
size: many; V: TRBV4-1; D: TRBD2; J: TRBJ2-3; CDR3: CASSTGLGLDTQYF; DNA: TGCGCCAGCAGCACGGGACTAGGTTTGGATACGCAGTATTTT
size: many; V: TRBV20-1; D: TRBD2; J: TRBJ2-5; CDR3: CSARDLLAGETQYF; DNA: TGCAGTGCTAGAGATTTACTAGCGGGAGAGACCCAGTACTTC
size: NA; V: TRBV20-1; D: TRBD2; J: TRBJ2-7; CDR3: CSARVLTSGYPYEQYF; DNA: TGCAGTGCTAGAGTCCTCACTAGCGGGTACCCCTACGAGCAGTACTTC
size: NA; V: TRBV5-1; D: NA; J: TRBJ2-7; CDR3: CASSLVPGYEQYF; DNA: TGCGCCAGCAGCTTGGTACCGGGCTACGAGCAGTACTTC
size: NA; V: TRBV7-2; D: NA; J: TRBJ2-1; CDR3: CASSLGRAREQFF; DNA: TGTGCCAGCAGCTTAGGGCGGGCGAGGGAGCAGTTCTTC
size: many; V: TRBV6-5; D: NA; J: TRBJ2-5; CDR3: CASSQPGQQETQYF; DNA: TGTGCCAGCAGTCAACCGGGCCAACAAGAGACCCAGTACTTC
size: many; V: TRBV13; D: NA; J: TRBJ2-7; CDR3: CASSLDDEQYF; DNA: TGTGCCAGCAGCTTAGATGACGAGCAGTACTTC
size: few; V: TRBV20-1; D: NA; J: TRBJ2-4; CDR3: CSARERQGRVIQYF; DNA: TGCAGTGCTAGAGAGAGACAGGGGAGGGTCATTCAGTACTTC
size: few; V: TRBV7-9; D: TRBD2; J: TRBJ2-7; CDR3: CASSLISGLGYEQYF; DNA: TGTGCCAGCAGCTTAATTAGCGGGCTTGGCTACGAGCAGTACTTC
size: NA; V: TRBV3-1; D: NA; J: TRBJ1-4; CDR3: CASSQGTNEKLFF; DNA: TGTGCCAGCAGCCAGGGGACCAATGAAAAACTGTTTTTT